The present entry profiles one T cell receptor beta chain with its context. The source of the sample is a study of blood T cell repertoires in COVID-19. At the level of the study: Samples of COVID-19 (acute and convalescent) were obtained from the United States, Italy and Spain. PBMCs, B-cell-depleted T cells, or T cells were the source of the cDNA or gDNA that made up the material.

Source study methods: Estimated nucleated cell counts came from reference gene primer amplification. The repertoire was sequenced with immunoSEQ multiplex PCR; TCRdb's copy has only in-frame clones and lacks some. V, J and clone size reflect that table, while D and trimming were determined from the DNA. The sample gives about 100,000 clones, 84% of which show up once; more than 4% is in the top ten. The CDR3 is made up of 14 amino acids. V lost 2 bases, J lost 0 bases, and 7 bases lay in between. Germline loops: CDR1 SGHTA, CDR2 FQGNSA. The source of this sequence is a human donor in a cohort sampled during active COVID-19. Sequencing was carried out using peripheral blood. V and J are TRBV7-2 and TRBJ1-1; D uncertain. Written as DNA, the CDR3 is TGTGCCAGCAGCTTATCCAGTATGAACACTGAAGCTTTCTTT. Translated, it gives CASSLSSMNTEAFF.